Only a few counts were recorded for the clone carrying this T cell receptor beta chain. The antigen is unknown. Other DNA sequences in this sample translate to the same CDR3. Following autologous stem cell transplantation, relapse occurred in every patient, and exposure to brentuximab vedotin varied. Progressive disease, partial response or complete response was each patient's best response. V shed 5 bases and J shed 2 bases, with 4 bases lying between them. The CDR3 loop spans 12 amino acids. Germline-derived CDR1 and CDR2 are MNHEY and SVGAGI. TCRdb's table, derived via immunoSEQ multiplex PCR, lists solely in-frame clones and lacks some. Of nearly 25,000 clones listed, roughly three quarters are singletons. The source of the sample is a study of PD-1 blockade in classical Hodgkin lymphoma. About the study: Every 2 weeks, patients had 3 mg/kg nivolumab intravenously.

The study, taken as a whole, reports: With respect to the repertoire differences, their causes, possibly disease activity or prior therapy, remain undefined. When set against healthy donors, newly diagnosed patients were reported to show lower baseline TCR diversity.

The specimen comprised peripheral blood mononuclear cells (PBMCs), sampled at baseline. The TCR comes from a human donor with classical Hodgkin lymphoma. V usage is TRBV6-5 and J usage is TRBJ2-1; D gene ambiguous. CDR3 DNA sequence: TGTGCCAGCAGTAGACCCTACAATGAGCAGTTCTTC. Protein product: CASSRPYNEQFF.